In its sample, the clone carrying this T cell receptor beta chain was seen once. The protocol was immunoSEQ multiplex PCR, while the TCRdb copy is restricted to in-frame clones and leaves out a portion. The sample lists 50,000 to 70,000 clones, approximately 94% occurring once. These data come from a study of human versus mouse CDR3 diversity and MHC coevolution. The CDR3 totals 15 residues. V gave up 6 bases and J gave up 0 bases; unmatched junction bases: 7. Germline V gene sequence: CDR1 SGDLS, CDR2 YYNGEE. Sequenced sample: naive CD4+ T cells from blood. The subset was: CD45RO-negative CD62L-positive naive CD4 T cells. The chain joins TRBV9 to TRBJ2-3, with 7 bases fitting TRBD2. The TCR comes from a person aged 55-75 years in good health. The CDR3 protein is CASTGLGRSTDTQYF. CDR3 bases: TGTGCCAGCACCGGACTAGGACGGAGCACAGATACGCAGTATTTT.